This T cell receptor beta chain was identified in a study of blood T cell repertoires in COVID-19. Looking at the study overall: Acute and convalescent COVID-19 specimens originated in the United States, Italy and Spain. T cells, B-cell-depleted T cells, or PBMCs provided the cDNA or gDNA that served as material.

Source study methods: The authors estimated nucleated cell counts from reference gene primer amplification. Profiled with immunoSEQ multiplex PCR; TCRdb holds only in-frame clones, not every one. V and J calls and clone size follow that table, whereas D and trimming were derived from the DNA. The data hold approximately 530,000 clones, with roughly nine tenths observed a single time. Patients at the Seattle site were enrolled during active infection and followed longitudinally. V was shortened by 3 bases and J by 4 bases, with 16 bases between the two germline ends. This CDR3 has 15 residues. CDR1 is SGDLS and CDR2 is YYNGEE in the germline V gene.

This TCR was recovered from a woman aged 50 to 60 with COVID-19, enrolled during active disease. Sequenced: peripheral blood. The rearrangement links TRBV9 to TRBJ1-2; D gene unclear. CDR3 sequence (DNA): TGTGCCAGCAGCGGGGGTAGGAGGGATCTCTATGGCTACACCTTC. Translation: CASSGGRRDLYGYTF.